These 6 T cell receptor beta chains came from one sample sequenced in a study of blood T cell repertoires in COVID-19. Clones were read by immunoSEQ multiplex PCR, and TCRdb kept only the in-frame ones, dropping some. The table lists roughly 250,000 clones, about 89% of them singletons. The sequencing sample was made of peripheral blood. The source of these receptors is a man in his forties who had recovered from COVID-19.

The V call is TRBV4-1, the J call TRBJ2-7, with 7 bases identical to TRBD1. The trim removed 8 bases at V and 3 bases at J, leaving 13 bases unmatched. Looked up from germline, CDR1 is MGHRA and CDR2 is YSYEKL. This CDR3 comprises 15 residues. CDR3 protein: CASSLRAGGSYEQYF. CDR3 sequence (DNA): TGCGCCAGCTCTCTCAGGGCAGGGGGTAGCTACGAGCAGTACTTC.

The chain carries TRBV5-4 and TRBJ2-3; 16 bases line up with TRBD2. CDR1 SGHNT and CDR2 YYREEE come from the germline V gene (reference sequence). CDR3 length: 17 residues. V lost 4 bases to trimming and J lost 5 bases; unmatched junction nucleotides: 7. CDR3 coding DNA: TGTGCCAGCAGCCTTCCGGGACTAGCGGGGGGGCGAGATACGCAGTATTTT. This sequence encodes CASSLPGLAGGRDTQYF.

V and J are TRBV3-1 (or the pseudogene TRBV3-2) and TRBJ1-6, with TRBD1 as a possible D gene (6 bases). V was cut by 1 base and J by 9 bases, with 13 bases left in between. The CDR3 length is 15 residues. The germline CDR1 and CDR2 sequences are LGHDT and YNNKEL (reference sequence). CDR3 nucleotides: TGTGCCAGCAGCCAAGTGGCGGGGGCAGGTTCACCCCTCCACTTT. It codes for CASSQVAGAGSPLHF.

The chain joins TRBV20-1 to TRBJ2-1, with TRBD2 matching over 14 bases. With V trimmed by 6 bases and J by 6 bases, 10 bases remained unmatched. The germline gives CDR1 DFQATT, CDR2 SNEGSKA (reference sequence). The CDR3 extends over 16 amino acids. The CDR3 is CSASYSGTSGSNEQFF. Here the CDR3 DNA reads TGCAGTGCCAGTTACTCCGGGACTAGCGGGAGCAATGAGCAGTTCTTC.

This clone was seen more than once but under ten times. The CDR3 region has the DNA TGTGCCAGCAGCTTAGAGAGGCGGGAGGGCCGAGGCAATGAGCAGTTCTTC. This encodes CASSLERREGRGNEQFF. The chain has TRBV13 and TRBJ2-1; 9 nucleotides line up with TRBD2. Germline lookup yields CDR1 PRHDT and CDR2 FYEKMQ (reference sequence). The CDR3 totals 17 residues. With V trimmed by 1 base and J by 6 bases, 10 bases remained unmatched.

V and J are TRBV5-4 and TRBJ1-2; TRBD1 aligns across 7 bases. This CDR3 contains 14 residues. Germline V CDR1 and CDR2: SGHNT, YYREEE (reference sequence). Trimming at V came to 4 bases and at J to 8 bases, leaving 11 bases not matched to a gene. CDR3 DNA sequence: TGTGCCAGCAGCAGATCGACAGGGCTAGGGGGCTACACCTTC. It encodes CASSRSTGLGGYTF.